Listed below are T cell receptor beta chains from one sample, sequenced in a study of Graves' ophthalmopathy and Graves' hyperthyroidism. TCRdb re-analysed the multiplex PCR reads in MiXCR, keeping a single row per CDR3 protein. Of about 370,000 distinct CDR3 sequences detected, around 18% appear once; the ten largest clones hold roughly 1.6%. Sequenced: peripheral blood. Receptors originate from a woman aged 18-29 years with Graves' ophthalmopathy. Each CDR3 is given with its conserved first and last residue. The D gene is left open where the match is weak. Only some rows state a clone size, as once, few, many or a class for expanded clones.

many,TRBV11-2,-,15,TRBJ2-7,TGTGCCAGCAGCTTAGAGTCAGGGTTAGTTTACGAGCAGTACTTC,CASSLESGLVYEQYF
many,TRBV29-1,-,13,TRBJ2-3,TGCAGCGTTGATTGGCAGAGCACAGATACGCAGTATTTT,CSVDWQSTDTQYF
-,TRBV27,-,15,TRBJ1-2,TGTGCCAGCAGTTCCGTGACAGGAAACTACTATGGCTACACCTTC,CASSSVTGNYYGYTF
many,TRBV12-3/TRBV12-4,-,11,TRBJ2-7,TGTGCCAGCAGTGCAGGGGACGAGCAGTACTTC,CASSAGDEQYF
many,TRBV4-2,-,16,TRBJ2-7,TGTGCCAGCAGCCAAGATCAGGACTCCCTATACTACGAGCAGTACTTC,CASSQDQDSLYYEQYF
many,TRBV12-3/TRBV12-4,-,15,TRBJ1-1,TGTGCCAGCAGAGCCAGGGGACAATCCAACACTGAAGCTTTCTTT,CASRARGQSNTEAFF
many,TRBV7-9,-,14,TRBJ2-7,TGTGCCGCGGGTGGCGCACCGGGCGAGGACGAGCAGTACTTC,CAAGGAPGEDEQYF
many,TRBV5-6,TRBD1,14,TRBJ1-2,TGTGCCAGCAGCGGCGGACAGGGACCCTATGGCTACACCTTC,CASSGGQGPYGYTF
many,TRBV28,TRBD1,13,TRBJ1-1,TGTGCCAGCAGTTTATTAGGGACAGCTGAAGCTTTCTTT,CASSLLGTAEAFF
many,TRBV5-1,-,15,TRBJ2-5,TGCGCCAGCAGCTGGGGAGCTAGGGGTGAAGAGACCCAGTACTTC,CASSWGARGEETQYF
many,TRBV5-6,-,13,TRBJ1-1,TGTGCCAGCAGCGCCCGGGGGAACACTGAAGCTTTCTTT,CASSARGNTEAFF
many,TRBV4-3,TRBD2,17,TRBJ2-7,TGCGCCAGCAGCCAAGATCATTGGGGGACTAGCGGTTACGAGCAGTACTTC,CASSQDHWGTSGYEQYF
many,TRBV28,-,19,TRBJ2-7,TGTGCCAGCAGCTCCCGTGGCTCTCTCCGGACAGCCGAATCCTACGAGCAGTACTTC,CASSSRGSLRTAESYEQYF
many,TRBV20-1,TRBD1,11,TRBJ2-5,TGCAGTGCTAGGACGCAGGGGGCCCAGTACTTC,CSARTQGAQYF
many,TRBV12-3/TRBV12-4,-,16,TRBJ1-5,TGTGCCAGCAGCCACAGGGACCACGCGGGCAATCAGCCCCAGCATTTT,CASSHRDHAGNQPQHF
many,TRBV11-3,-,16,TRBJ1-1,TGTGCCAGCAGCTTATGGGGCAAAAAGGGTTACACTGAAGCTTTCTTT,CASSLWGKKGYTEAFF
many,TRBV19,-,12,TRBJ1-1,TGTGCCAGTAGGAATTCCGGGCCTGAAGCTTTCTTT,CASRNSGPEAFF
many,TRBV6-1,-,14,TRBJ1-1,TGTGCCAGCAGCTCAGGGGAGGGGAACACTGAAGCTTTCTTT,CASSSGEGNTEAFF
-,TRBV28,-,14,TRBJ1-5,TGTGCCAGTAGTTTGCAGGGACAACCTCAGCCCCAGCATTTT,CASSLQGQPQPQHF
-,TRBV29-1,-,12,TRBJ1-1,TGCAGCGCAGGGGCACCTATGGTTGAAGCTTTCTTT,CSAGAPMVEAFF
many,TRBV6-5,-,12,TRBJ1-2,TGTGCCAGCAAGTTTCCCAACTATGGCTACACCTTC,CASKFPNYGYTF
many,TRBV5-1,TRBD1,15,TRBJ1-2,TGCGCCAGCAGCTCCGGACAGGGAATGGGGAATGGCTACACCTTC,CASSSGQGMGNGYTF
many,TRBV14,-,14,TRBJ1-1,TGTGCCAGCAGCCACTCGGGACAGAACACTGAAGCTTTCTTT,CASSHSGQNTEAFF
many,TRBV7-9,-,16,TRBJ2-5,TGTGCCAGCAGCTTAGACCAGGGCCGGTACCAAGAGACCCAGTACTTC,CASSLDQGRYQETQYF
-,TRBV24-1,TRBD1,13,TRBJ2-7,TGTGCCACCAGTGAACAGGGGAGTTGGAAGCAGTACTTC,CATSEQGSWKQYF
many,TRBV29-1,-,14,TRBJ2-7,TGCAGCGTTCAGGCTGGGGTCGATTTCTACGAGCAGTACTTC,CSVQAGVDFYEQYF
many,TRBV15,-,15,TRBJ2-7,TGTGCCACCAGCAGAGATGGACCCGCCATATACGAGCAGTACTTC,CATSRDGPAIYEQYF
many,TRBV11-1,-,13,TRBJ1-1,TGTGCCAGCAGCTTAGATGTGAACACTGAAGCTTTCTTT,CASSLDVNTEAFF
many,TRBV4-3,-,15,TRBJ1-1,TGCGCCAGCAGCCAAGATTTGGGAGGCAGCACTGAAGCTTTCTTT,CASSQDLGGSTEAFF
many,TRBV20-1,-,13,TRBJ2-5,TGCAGTGCTAGGTCAGGGGGGGGGGAGACCCAGTACTTC,CSARSGGGETQYF
many,TRBV12-5,-,12,TRBJ1-1,TGTGCTAGTGGTTTGGATTACACTGAAGCTTTCTTT,CASGLDYTEAFF
many,TRBV5-5,-,16,TRBJ1-5,TGTGCCAGCAGCTCCCGGGGGGACACCTCGAATCAGCCCCAGCATTTT,CASSSRGDTSNQPQHF
-,TRBV11-2,-,16,TRBJ1-6,TGTGCCAGCAGCTTAGGGGCAGGGGTCACGAATTCACCCCTCCACTTT,CASSLGAGVTNSPLHF
many,TRBV30,-,13,TRBJ1-3,TGTGCCTGGAGTAGCAGGGGACGAAACACCATATATTTT,CAWSSRGRNTIYF
many,TRBV20-1,-,12,TRBJ1-2,TGCAGTGCCAGAGTGGAGTTCTATGGCTACACCTTC,CSARVEFYGYTF
many,TRBV4-2,-,13,TRBJ1-5,TGTGCCAGCAGCCAAGGAGAGAGTCAGCCCCAGCATTTT,CASSQGESQPQHF
-,TRBV4-1,-,16,TRBJ1-3,TGCGCCAGCAGCCAACCGGGACGAAGCTCTGGAAACACCATATATTTT,CASSQPGRSSGNTIYF
-,TRBV20-1,TRBD2,13,TRBJ2-5,TGCAGTGCCACCACTAGCGGGGAAGAGACCCAGTACTTC,CSATTSGEETQYF
many,TRBV7-7,-,16,TRBJ2-5,TGTGCTAGCAGCTTAGGCTACGGGCGCCAGCAAGAGACCCAGTACTTC,CASSLGYGRQQETQYF
few,TRBV7-2,-,14,TRBJ2-4,TGTGCCAGCAGCTTAGCACTAGGAGAAAACATTCAGTACTTC,CASSLALGENIQYF
-,TRBV15,-,14,TRBJ1-1,TGTGCCACCAGCCCCGGGGCCGAGGTCACTGAAGCTTTCTTT,CATSPGAEVTEAFF
many,TRBV12-3/TRBV12-4,-,15,TRBJ2-3,TGTGCCAGCAGCCCTTCGGGCCAAGGCACAGATACGCAGTATTTT,CASSPSGQGTDTQYF
-,TRBV12-3/TRBV12-4,-,15,TRBJ1-3,TGTGCCAGCAGTTTCTCGGGGATGGATGGAAACACCATATATTTT,CASSFSGMDGNTIYF
-,TRBV12-3/TRBV12-4,-,13,TRBJ2-2,TGTGCCAGCAGTCATCCAGGGTACGGGGAGCTGTTTTTT,CASSHPGYGELFF
many,TRBV2,TRBD1,12,TRBJ1-2,TGTGCCAGCAGTGCTGGACAGGGGGGCTACACCTTC,CASSAGQGGYTF
once,TRBV28,-,12,TRBJ2-5,TGTGCCAGCAGTTTACTAGCGGAGACCCAGTACTTC,CASSLLAETQYF
many,TRBV28,-,14,TRBJ1-1,TGTGCCAGCAGCACCATACAGGGCCTCACTGAAGCTTTCTTT,CASSTIQGLTEAFF
many,TRBV11-3,TRBD1,12,TRBJ2-7,TGTGCCAGCAGCAAAGGGACAGGGGAGCAGTACTTC,CASSKGTGEQYF
many,TRBV27,-,16,TRBJ1-6,TGTGCCAGCAGTCCAAGGCCCGGGGGGTATAATTCACCCCTCCACTTT,CASSPRPGGYNSPLHF
many,TRBV29-1,-,12,TRBJ2-7,TGCAGCGTTGGGGCTTTCAACTACGAGCAGTACTTC,CSVGAFNYEQYF
many,TRBV7-8,-,15,TRBJ1-1,TGTGCCAGCAGCTTATGGGGGCTGGGGAACACTGAAGCTTTCTTT,CASSLWGLGNTEAFF
many,TRBV4-3,-,14,TRBJ1-5,TGCGCCAGCAGCCAAGATCAGGGCAATCAGCCCCAGCATTTT,CASSQDQGNQPQHF